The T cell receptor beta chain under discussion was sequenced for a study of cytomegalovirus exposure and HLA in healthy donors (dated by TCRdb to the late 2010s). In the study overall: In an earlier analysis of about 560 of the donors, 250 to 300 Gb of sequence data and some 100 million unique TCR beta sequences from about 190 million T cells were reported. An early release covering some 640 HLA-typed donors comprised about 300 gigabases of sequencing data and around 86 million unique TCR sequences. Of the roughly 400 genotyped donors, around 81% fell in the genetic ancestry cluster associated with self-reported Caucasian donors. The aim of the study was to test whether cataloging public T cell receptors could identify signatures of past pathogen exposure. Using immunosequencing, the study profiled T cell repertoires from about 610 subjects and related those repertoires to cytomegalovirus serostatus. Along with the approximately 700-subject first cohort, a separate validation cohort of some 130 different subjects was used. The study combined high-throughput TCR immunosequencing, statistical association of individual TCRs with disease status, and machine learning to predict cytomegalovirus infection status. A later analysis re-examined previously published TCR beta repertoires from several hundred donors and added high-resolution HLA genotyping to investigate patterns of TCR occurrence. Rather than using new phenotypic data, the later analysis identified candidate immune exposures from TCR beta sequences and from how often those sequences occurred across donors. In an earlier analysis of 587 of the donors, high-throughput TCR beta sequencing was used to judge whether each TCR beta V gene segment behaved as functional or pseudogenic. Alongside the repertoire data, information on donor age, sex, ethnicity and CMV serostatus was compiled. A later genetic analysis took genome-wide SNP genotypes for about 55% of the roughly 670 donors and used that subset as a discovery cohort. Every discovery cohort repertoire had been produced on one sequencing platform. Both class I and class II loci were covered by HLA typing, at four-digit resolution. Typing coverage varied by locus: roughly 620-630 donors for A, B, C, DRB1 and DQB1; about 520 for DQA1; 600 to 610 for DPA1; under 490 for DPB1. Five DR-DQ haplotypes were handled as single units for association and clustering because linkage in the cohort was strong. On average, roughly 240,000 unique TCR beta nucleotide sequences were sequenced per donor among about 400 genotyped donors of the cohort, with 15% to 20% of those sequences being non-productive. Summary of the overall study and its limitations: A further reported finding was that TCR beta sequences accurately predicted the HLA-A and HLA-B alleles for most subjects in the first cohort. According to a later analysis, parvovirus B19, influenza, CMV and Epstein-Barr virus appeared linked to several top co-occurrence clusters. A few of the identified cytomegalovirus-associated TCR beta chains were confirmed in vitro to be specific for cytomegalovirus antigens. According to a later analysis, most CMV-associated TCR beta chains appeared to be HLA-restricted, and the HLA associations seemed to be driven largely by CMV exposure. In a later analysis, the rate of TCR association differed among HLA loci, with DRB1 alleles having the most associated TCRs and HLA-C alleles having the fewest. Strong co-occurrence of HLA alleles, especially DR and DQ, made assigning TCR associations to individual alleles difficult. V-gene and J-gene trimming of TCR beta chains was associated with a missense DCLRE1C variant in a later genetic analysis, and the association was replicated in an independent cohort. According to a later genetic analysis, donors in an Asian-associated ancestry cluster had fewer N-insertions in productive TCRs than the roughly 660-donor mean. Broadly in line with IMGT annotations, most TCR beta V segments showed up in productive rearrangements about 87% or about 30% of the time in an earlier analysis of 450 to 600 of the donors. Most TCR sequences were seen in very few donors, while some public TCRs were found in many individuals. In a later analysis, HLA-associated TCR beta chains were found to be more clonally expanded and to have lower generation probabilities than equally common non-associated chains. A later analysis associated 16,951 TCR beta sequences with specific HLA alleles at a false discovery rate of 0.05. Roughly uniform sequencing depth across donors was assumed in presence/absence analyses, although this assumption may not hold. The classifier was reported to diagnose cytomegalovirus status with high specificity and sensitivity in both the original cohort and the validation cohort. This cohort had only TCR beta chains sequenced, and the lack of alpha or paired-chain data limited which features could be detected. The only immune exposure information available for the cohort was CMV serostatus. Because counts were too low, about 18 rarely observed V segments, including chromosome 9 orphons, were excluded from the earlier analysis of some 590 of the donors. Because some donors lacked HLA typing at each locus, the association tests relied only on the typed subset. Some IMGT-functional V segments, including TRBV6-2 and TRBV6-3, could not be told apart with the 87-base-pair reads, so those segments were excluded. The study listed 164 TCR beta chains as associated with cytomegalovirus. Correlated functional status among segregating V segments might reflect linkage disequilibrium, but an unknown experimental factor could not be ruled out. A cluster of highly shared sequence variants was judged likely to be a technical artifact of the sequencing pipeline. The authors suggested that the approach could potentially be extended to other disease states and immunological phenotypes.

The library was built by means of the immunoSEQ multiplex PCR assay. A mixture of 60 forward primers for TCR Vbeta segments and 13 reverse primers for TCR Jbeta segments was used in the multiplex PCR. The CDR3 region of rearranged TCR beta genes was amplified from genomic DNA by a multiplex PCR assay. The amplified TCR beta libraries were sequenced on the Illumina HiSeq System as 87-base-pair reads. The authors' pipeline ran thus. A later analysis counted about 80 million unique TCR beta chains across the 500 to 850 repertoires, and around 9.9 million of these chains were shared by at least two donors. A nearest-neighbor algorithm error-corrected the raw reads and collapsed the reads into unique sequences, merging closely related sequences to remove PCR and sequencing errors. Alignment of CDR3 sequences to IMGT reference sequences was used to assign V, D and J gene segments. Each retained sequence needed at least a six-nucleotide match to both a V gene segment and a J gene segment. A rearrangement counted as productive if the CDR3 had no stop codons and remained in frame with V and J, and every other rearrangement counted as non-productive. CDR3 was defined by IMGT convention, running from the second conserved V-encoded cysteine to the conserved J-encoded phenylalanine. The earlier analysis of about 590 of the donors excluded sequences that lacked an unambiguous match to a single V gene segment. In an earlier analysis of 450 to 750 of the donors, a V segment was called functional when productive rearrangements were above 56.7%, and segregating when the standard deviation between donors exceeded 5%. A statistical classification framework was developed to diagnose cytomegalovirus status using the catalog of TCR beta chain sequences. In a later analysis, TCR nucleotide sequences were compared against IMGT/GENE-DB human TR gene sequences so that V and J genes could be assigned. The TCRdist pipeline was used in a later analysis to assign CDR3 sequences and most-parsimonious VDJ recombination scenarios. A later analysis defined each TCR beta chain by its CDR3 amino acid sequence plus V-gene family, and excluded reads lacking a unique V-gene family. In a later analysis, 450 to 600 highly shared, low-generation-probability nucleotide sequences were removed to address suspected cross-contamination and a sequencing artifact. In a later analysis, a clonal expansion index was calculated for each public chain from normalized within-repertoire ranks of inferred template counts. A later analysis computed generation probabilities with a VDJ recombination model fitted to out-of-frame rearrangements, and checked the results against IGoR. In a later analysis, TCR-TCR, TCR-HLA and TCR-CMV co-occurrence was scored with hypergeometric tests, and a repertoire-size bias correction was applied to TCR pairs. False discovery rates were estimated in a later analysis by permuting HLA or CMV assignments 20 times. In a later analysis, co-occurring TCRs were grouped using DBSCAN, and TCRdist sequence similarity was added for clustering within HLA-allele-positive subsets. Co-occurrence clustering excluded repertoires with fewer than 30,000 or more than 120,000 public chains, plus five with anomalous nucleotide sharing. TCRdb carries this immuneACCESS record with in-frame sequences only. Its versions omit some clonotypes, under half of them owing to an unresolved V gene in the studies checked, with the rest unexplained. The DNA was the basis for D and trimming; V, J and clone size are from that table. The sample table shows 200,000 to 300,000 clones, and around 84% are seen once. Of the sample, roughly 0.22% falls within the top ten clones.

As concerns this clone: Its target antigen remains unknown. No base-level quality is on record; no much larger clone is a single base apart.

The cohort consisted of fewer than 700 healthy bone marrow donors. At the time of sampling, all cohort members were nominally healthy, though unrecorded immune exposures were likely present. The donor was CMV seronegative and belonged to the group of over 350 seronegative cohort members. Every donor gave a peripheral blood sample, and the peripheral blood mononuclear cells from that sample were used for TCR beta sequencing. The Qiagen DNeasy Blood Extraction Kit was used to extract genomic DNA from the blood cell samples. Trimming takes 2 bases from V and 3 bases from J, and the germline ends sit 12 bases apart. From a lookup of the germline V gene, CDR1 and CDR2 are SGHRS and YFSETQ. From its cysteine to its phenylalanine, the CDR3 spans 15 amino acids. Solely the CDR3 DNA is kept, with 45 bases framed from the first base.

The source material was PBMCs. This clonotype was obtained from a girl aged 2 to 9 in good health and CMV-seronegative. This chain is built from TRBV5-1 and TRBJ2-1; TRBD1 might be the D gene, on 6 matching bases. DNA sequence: TGCGCCAGCAGCTTTGGGCAGGGGAACTACAATGAGCAGTTCTTC. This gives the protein CASSFGQGNYNEQFF.